The 31 T cell receptor beta chains reported below all come from one sample, sequenced in a study of T-cell memory formation after mild COVID-19. MiXCR was run by TCRdb on the 5' RACE reads, yielding one entry per CDR3 protein. The sample lists tens of thousands of distinct CDR3 sequences, about 13% occurring once. The specimen was PBMCs or a T cell subset sorted from them (not recorded which). The receptors were gathered from a man aged 18-30 years who had mild COVID-19 (a few samples of this study predate the infection). Cell type and time point are not known.

The chain combines TRBV11-1 with TRBJ2-2; tentatively, D is TRBD1 (5 bases). CDR1 is SGHAT, CDR2 FQDESV, per germline (reference sequence). V lost 6 bases and J 1 base, leaving 9 bases between the germline ends. This CDR3 spans 14 amino acids. CDR3 loop: CASRWGENTGELFF. DNA of the CDR3: TGTGCCAGCAGATGGGGCGAGAACACCGGGGAGCTGTTTTTT.

The chain couples TRBV6-6 to TRBJ1-3; D call uncertain. Between the trimmed V and J ends, which lost 8 bases and 7 bases, there was a span of 15 bases. This CDR3 is 13 amino acids long. Germline CDR1 MNHNY, CDR2 SVGAGI (reference sequence). The CDR3: CASQNGVGNTIYF. For the CDR3, the DNA is TGTGCCAGCCAAAATGGTGTGGGGAACACCATATATTTT.

This clonotype was counted between two and nine times. V usage is TRBV12-3 or TRBV12-4 and J usage is TRBJ2-3; D is tentatively TRBD1 or TRBD2 (5 bases each). This CDR3 region has 14 residues. The germline V and J ends were trimmed by 4 bases and 1 base, with 9 bases remaining between them. Here the CDR3 reads CASSYGTGTDTQYF. The CDR3 DNA reads TGTGCCAGCAGTTATGGGACCGGCACAGATACGCAGTATTTT.

The genes are TRBV24-1 and TRBJ2-7; 10 bases are shared with TRBD2. The length of the CDR3 is 15 residues. CDR1 KGHDR and CDR2 SFDVKD come from the germline V gene. Losses at the gene ends were 4 bases for V and 5 bases for J; bases not matched to a gene: 7. The CDR3 loop is CATSDPGTSVHEQYF. CDR3 coding DNA: TGTGCCACCAGTGACCCCGGGACTAGCGTCCACGAGCAGTACTTC.

This clonotype was picked up a small number of times. The rearrangement uses TRBV4-1 and TRBJ1-4; D perhaps matches TRBD1 (5 bases). The CDR3 runs to 17 residues. V was clipped by 3 bases and J by 5 bases, with 19 bases between them. CDR1 and CDR2 (germline): MGHRA, YSYEKL. The CDR3 loop is CASSQKLPRGANEKLFF. The CDR3 DNA is TGCGCCAGCAGCCAGAAACTCCCACGGGGCGCGAATGAAAAACTGTTTTTT.

With regard to this clonotype: A much larger clone differs by one base, so this may be a read error. The chain is built from TRBV7-6 and TRBJ2-1; maybe TRBD1 (6 bases). The CDR3 length is 15 residues. Germline CDR1 is SGHVS and CDR2 is FNYEAQ. The CDR3 is CASRLEGDNYNEQFF. The CDR3 DNA reads TGTGCCAGCAGATTAGAAGGGGACAACTACAATGAGCAGTTCTTC.

This clonotype was seen more than once but under ten times. The chain has TRBV27 and TRBJ2-7; D uncertain. V shed 7 bases and J shed 6 bases, with 13 bases lying between them. The germline gives CDR1 MNHEY, CDR2 SMNVEV (reference sequence). The CDR3 extends over 12 amino acids. The CDR3 DNA reads TGTGCCAGCACCGACCCCAACGGCGAGCAGTACGTC. This codes for CASTDPNGEQYV.

This chain joins TRBV20-1 and TRBJ1-1; D may be TRBD1 (5 bases). The length of the CDR3 is 12 residues. Germline-derived CDR1 and CDR2 are DFQATT and SNEGSKA (reference sequence). CDR3 coding DNA: TGCAGAGGCACAACAGGAAACACTGAAGCTTTCTTT. Translating gives CRGTTGNTEAFF.

This clonotype was detected only a few times. The chain combines TRBV12-3 or TRBV12-4 with TRBJ1-5, with no clear D. The V end was cut by 3 bases, the J end by 11 bases, with 8 bases between. The CDR3 runs to 11 residues. The CDR3 loop reads CASSLSRAQHF. The CDR3 DNA follows: TGTGCCAGCAGTTTGAGTAGGGCCCAGCATTTT.

Only a few counts were recorded for this clonotype. This chain joins TRBV18 and TRBJ1-2, with a possible D match to TRBD1 (6 bases). The germline gives CDR1 KGHSH, CDR2 LQKENI. There are 15 residues in the CDR3. With 2 bases removed from V and 3 bases from J, the gap between germline ends came to 13 bases. The CDR3 spells CASSPVRGRDYGYTF. The CDR3, as DNA: TGTGCCAGCTCACCAGTTCGGGGGCGTGACTATGGCTACACCTTC. The full variable domain, completed using reference TRBV18 and TRBJ1-2, is NAGVMQNPRHLVRRRGQEARLRCSPMKGHSHVYWYRQLPEEGLKFMVYLQKENIIDESGMPKERFSAEFPKEGPSILRIQQVVRGDSAAYFCASSPVRGRDYGYTFGSGTRLTVV.

This clonotype was seen ten or more times. The CDR3, as DNA: TGTGCCAGCAGTTACGACAGGCCGATGGTGCCCCAGCATTTT. This codes for CASSYDRPMVPQHF. This sequence joins TRBV6-2 or TRBV6-3 and TRBJ1-5; D possibly corresponds to TRBD1 (6 bases). The CDR3 length is 14 residues. Germline CDR1 reads MNHEY; CDR2 reads SVGEGT. Trimming shortened V by 2 bases and J by 9 bases, and 14 bases separated the two germline ends.

Many counts were recorded for this clonotype. The J gene is TRBJ1-1, the V gene TRBV4-2, with a possible D match to TRBD1 (6 bases). In germline, CDR1 is LGHNA, CDR2 YNFKEQ. The ends were cut back, 1 base at V and 8 bases at J, with 11 bases in the middle. The CDR3 is 13 residues long. CDR3 in amino acids: CASSQGEQGEAFF. CDR3 in DNA: TGTGCCAGCAGCCAAGGTGAGCAGGGGGAAGCTTTCTTT.

This clonotype was picked up a small number of times. This rearrangement joins TRBV14 to TRBJ2-3; D is perhaps TRBD2 (6 bases). There are 17 residues in the CDR3. The germline V and J ends were trimmed by 4 bases and 1 base, with 18 bases remaining between them. CDR1 SGHDN and CDR2 FVKESK come from the germline V gene. CDR3 DNA sequence: TGTGCCAGCAGCCCCAGGGAGGCCGGGAGCCGCACAGATACGCAGTATTTT. This sequence encodes CASSPREAGSRTDTQYF.

The V call is TRBV7-2, the J call TRBJ2-5; the match to TRBD1 covers 8 bases. V gave up 1 base and J gave up 5 bases; unmatched junction bases: 9. CDR1 SGHTA and CDR2 FQGNSA come from the germline V gene. This CDR3 spans 16 amino acids. CDR3 amino acids: CASSLEWVTGEETQYF. The CDR3 DNA follows: TGTGCCAGCAGCTTAGAGTGGGTGACAGGGGAGGAGACCCAGTACTTC.

This clonotype was counted a few times. The CDR3 is CASSAARETMNTEAFF. The CDR3 DNA sequence: TGTGCCAGCAGCGCCGCGAGGGAGACGATGAACACTGAAGCTTTCTTT. J is TRBJ1-1 and V is TRBV7-9; D remains ambiguous. CDR3 size: 16 residues. With 5 bases removed from V and 0 bases from J, the gap between germline ends came to 16 bases. Germline V gene sequence: CDR1 SEHNR, CDR2 FQNEAQ (reference sequence).

The V gene is TRBV7-2, the J gene TRBJ2-7, with D uncertain. CDR1 and CDR2 (germline): SGHTA, FQGNSA. The V end lost 2 bases, the J end lost 3 bases, and 8 bases lay between the germline ends. The CDR3 covers 13 residues. This CDR3 is CASSLSTFYEQYF. The CDR3 DNA reads TGTGCCAGCAGCTTAAGTACATTCTACGAGCAGTACTTC.

This sequence joins TRBV29-1 and TRBJ2-2, with D perhaps TRBD1 or TRBD2 (6 bases each). Germline-derived CDR1 and CDR2 are SQVTM and ANQGSEA. This CDR3 region has 17 residues. Trimming pared 1 base from V and 4 bases from J, leaving 19 bases between. Here the CDR3 DNA reads TGCAGCGTTGAAGTACTGGACAGCGGGCTACCCACCGGGGAGCTGTTTTTT. This sequence encodes CSVEVLDSGLPTGELFF.

As regards this clonotype: A much more abundant neighbour one base away suggests this may be a read error. This chain connects TRBV7-9 to TRBJ2-5, with 9 bases matching TRBD1. The germline gives CDR1 SEHNR, CDR2 FQNEAQ (reference sequence). The ends lost 3 bases at V and 1 base at J; junction bases unmatched: 9. This CDR3 has 17 amino acids. CDR3 loop: CASSFVGTGPIQETQYF. CDR3 DNA sequence: TGTGCCAGCAGCTTTGTCGGGACAGGGCCCATCCAAGAGACCCAGTACTTC.

This clonotype has just a few counts. The V gene is TRBV5-1, the J gene TRBJ2-5; D is unclear. The CDR3 runs to 15 residues. The germline V gene encodes CDR1 SGHRS and CDR2 YFSETQ. Trimming took 2 bases from V and 1 from J, leaving 12 bases between them. The DNA of the CDR3 is TGCGCCAGCAGCTTTCTTCCGGGCCGCCAAGAGACCCAGTACTTC. It encodes CASSFLPGRQETQYF.

The chain employs TRBV2 and TRBJ1-4, with D unresolved. Trimming removed 7 bases from V and 10 bases from J, with 10 bases in between. The germline V gene encodes CDR1 SNHLY and CDR2 FYNNEI. The CDR3 covers 11 residues. The CDR3 here is CASKNGGKLFF. The CDR3 DNA follows: TGTGCCAGCAAAAACGGCGGAAAACTGTTTTTT.

The J gene is TRBJ2-7, the V gene TRBV12-3 or TRBV12-4; the match to TRBD2 covers 7 bases. The CDR3 runs to 14 residues. The V and J ends lost 7 bases and 2 bases, in that order; junction bases with no gene match: 8. The CDR3: CASTQAGTPYEQYF. The CDR3 DNA sequence: TGTGCCAGCACCCAAGCGGGGACTCCCTACGAGCAGTACTTC.

This clonotype occurred a few times. The genes are TRBV11-2 and TRBJ1-4, with a weak D call TRBD1 (6 bases). Germline CDR1 SGHAT, CDR2 FQNNGV. Between the trimmed V and J ends, which lost 5 bases and 4 bases, there was a span of 8 bases. The CDR3 runs to 13 residues. The CDR3 is CASSGQINEKLFF. Here the CDR3 DNA reads TGTGCCAGCAGCGGACAGATTAATGAAAAACTGTTTTTT.

V is TRBV4-2 and J is TRBJ1-5; a weak D match, TRBD1 (5 bases). This CDR3 spans 16 amino acids. Trimming pared 1 base from V and 6 bases from J, leaving 16 bases between. Per the germline V gene, CDR1 is LGHNA and CDR2 is YNFKEQ. Here the CDR3 DNA reads TGTGCCAGCAGCCAAGGAGTAGGGCAGGGTGGTCAGCCCCAGCATTTT. Amino acids: CASSQGVGQGGQPQHF.

The chain links TRBV21-1 to TRBJ2-7; TRBD1, the table's D call, lacks a check against the DNA. TRBV21-1 is a pseudogene locus. The CDR3 extends over 17 amino acids. CDR3: CASSPCNRSFSSYEQYV. The CDR3 DNA sequence: TGTGCCAGCAGCCCCTGCAATCGGTCATTTAGCTCCTACGAGCAGTACGTC.

This clonotype was counted a few times. V and J are TRBV20-1 and TRBJ2-7, with D tentatively TRBD1 (6 bases). V was clipped by 4 bases and J by 2 bases, with 18 bases between them. The CDR3 is 15 amino acids. Per germline, CDR1 DFQATT and CDR2 SNEGSKA (reference sequence). The CDR3 DNA reads TGCAGTGCTACAAAGAGAGAGGGGGACGCCTACGAGCAGTACTTC. This sequence encodes CSATKREGDAYEQYF.

This sequence joins TRBV9 and TRBJ1-1; D is unresolved. This CDR3 has 15 residues. The germline V gene has CDR1 SGDLS and CDR2 YYNGEE. V lost 0 bases and J 0 bases, leaving 9 bases between the germline ends. Written as DNA, the CDR3 is TGTGCCAGCAGCGTAGAGGGAAGGATGAACACTGAAGCTTTCTTT. Protein: CASSVEGRMNTEAFF. The full variable domain, its missing parts supplied by reference TRBV9 and TRBJ1-1, is DSGVTQTPKHLITATGQRVTLRCSPRSGDLSVYWYQQSLDQGLQFLIQYYNGEERAKGNILERFSAQQFPDLHSELNLSSLELGDSALYFCASSVEGRMNTEAFFGQGTRLTVV.

This clonotype showed up just a few times. The rearrangement uses TRBV7-9 and TRBJ2-1; D is unresolved. CDR1 SEHNR and CDR2 FQNEAQ come from the germline V gene (reference sequence). This CDR3 is built from 14 residues. V lost 1 base, J lost 10 bases, and 14 bases lay in between. The chain's CDR3 is CASSLVLSVREQFF. CDR3 bases: TGTGCCAGCAGCTTAGTACTGTCCGTACGCGAGCAGTTCTTC.

This rearrangement joins TRBV7-2 to TRBJ2-4; the D gene could be TRBD1 or TRBD2 (6 bases each). V was cut by 7 bases and J by 5 bases, with 9 bases left in between. From germline, CDR1 is SGHTA and CDR2 FQGNSA. This CDR3 has 12 residues. CDR3 region: CASTGGQNIQYF. In DNA form, the CDR3 reads TGTGCCAGCACTGGGGGGCAAAACATTCAGTACTTC.

The chain uses TRBV7-8 and TRBJ1-5; no clear D. The CDR3 runs to 15 residues. Germline assignment: CDR1 SGHVS and CDR2 FQNEAQ. Trimming removed 1 base at V and 0 bases at J, with 7 bases between. The CDR3 loop is CASSLGTFSNQPQHF. The CDR3 nucleotides are TGTGCCAGCAGCTTAGGGACCTTTAGCAATCAGCCCCAGCATTTT.

The rearrangement links TRBV28 to TRBJ2-7; tentatively, D is TRBD1 or TRBD2 (5 bases each). The CDR3 length is 15 residues. Germline assignment: CDR1 MDHEN and CDR2 SYDVKM. Trimming cost V 8 bases and J 1 base, with 18 bases left between them. The CDR3 sequence: CASRPNGGGSYEQYV. In DNA form, the CDR3 reads TGTGCCAGCCGCCCGAATGGGGGTGGTTCCTACGAGCAGTACGTC.

This clonotype has a count of ten or more. This chain uses TRBV4-1 with TRBJ2-2, with 7 bases matching TRBD2. Losses at the gene ends were 1 base for V and 4 bases for J; bases not matched to a gene: 3. The V gene's germline CDR1 is MGHRA and CDR2 YSYEKL. The CDR3 covers 15 residues. The CDR3: CASSQVWGGTGELFF. As DNA, the CDR3 is TGCGCCAGCAGCCAAGTTTGGGGGGGCACCGGGGAGCTGTTTTTT.